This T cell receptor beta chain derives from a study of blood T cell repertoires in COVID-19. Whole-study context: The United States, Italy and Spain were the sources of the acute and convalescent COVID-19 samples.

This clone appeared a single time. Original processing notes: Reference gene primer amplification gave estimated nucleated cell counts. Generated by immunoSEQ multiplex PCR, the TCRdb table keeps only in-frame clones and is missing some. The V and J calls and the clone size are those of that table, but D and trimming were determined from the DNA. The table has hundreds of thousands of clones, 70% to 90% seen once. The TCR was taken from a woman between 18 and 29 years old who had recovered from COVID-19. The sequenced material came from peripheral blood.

CDR3 sequence: CASSTGTGEYEQFF. Here the CDR3 DNA reads TGTGCCAGCAGCACCGGGACAGGGGAGTATGAGCAGTTCTTC. This rearrangement joins TRBV5-6 to TRBJ2-1; TRBD1 matches at 10 bases. Germline loops: CDR1 SGHDT, CDR2 YYEEEE. CDR3 length: 14 residues. J gave up 8 bases and V 4 bases, and 6 bases lay outside the gene matches. The complete variable domain, with remaining parts taken from reference TRBV5-6 and TRBJ2-1, reads DAGVTQSPTHLIKTRGQQVTLRCSPKSGHDTVSWYQQALGQGPQFIFQYYEEEERQRGNFPDRFSGHQFPNYSSELNVNALLLGDSALYLCASSTGTGEYEQFFGPGTRLTVL.